This T cell receptor (beta chain) was found in a study of B cell selection in AIRE deficiency. Sorting defined conventional CD4 T cells as CD4+CD127+. Method: immunoSEQ multiplex PCR; TCRdb's copy keeps in-frame clones and lacks some. The data contain some 20,000 clones, 95% to 98% of them singletons. There are 16 residues in the CDR3. Germline V gene data show CDR1 as SQVTM and CDR2 as ANQGSEA. V gave up 3 bases and J gave up 5 bases, with 22 bases separating them. The rearrangement links TRBV29-1 to TRBJ2-5, with D possibly being TRBD1 (7 bases). Specimen: conventional CD4+ T cells sorted from PBMCs. The TCR originated in a human donor with AIRE deficiency. The CDR3 sequence: CSVEGGLTGNSETQYF. The DNA of the CDR3 is TGCAGCGTTGAGGGAGGATTGACAGGGAATAGTGAGACCCAGTACTTC.